This is a list of T cell receptor beta chains from one sample in a study of T-cell memory formation after mild COVID-19. TCRdb used MiXCR to reprocess the 5' RACE reads, holding one entry per CDR3 protein. The sample consists of under 110,000 distinct CDR3 sequences, around 15% of them appearing once. The sequencing input was PBMCs or a T cell subset sorted from them (not recorded which). These receptors originate from an adult woman who had mild COVID-19 (a few samples of this study predate the infection). Cell type and time point are not known. The CDR3 runs from the conserved cysteine through the conserved F or W.

v_call	j_call	cdr3_aa
TRBV7-9	TRBJ2-5	CASSSGTVTGETQYF
TRBV7-3	TRBJ2-5	CASSSYGGAETQYF
TRBV4-1	TRBJ1-2	CASSQDPEGNYGYTF
TRBV3-1	TRBJ2-5	CASSFLGPSGQETQYF
TRBV20-1	TRBJ2-7	CSASYEQYF
TRBV18	TRBJ1-1	CASSPPPGLISTEAFF
TRBV6-5	TRBJ2-1	CASSYFASADTMNHQQIEQFF
TRBV6-1	TRBJ1-1	CASSARLQGWNTEAFF
TRBV12-3/TRBV12-4	TRBJ2-3	CASSPERGTPSTDTQYF
TRBV25-1	TRBJ2-1	CASSDPGTSGYNEQFF
TRBV11-2	TRBJ2-1	CASGDLAGELMDEQFF